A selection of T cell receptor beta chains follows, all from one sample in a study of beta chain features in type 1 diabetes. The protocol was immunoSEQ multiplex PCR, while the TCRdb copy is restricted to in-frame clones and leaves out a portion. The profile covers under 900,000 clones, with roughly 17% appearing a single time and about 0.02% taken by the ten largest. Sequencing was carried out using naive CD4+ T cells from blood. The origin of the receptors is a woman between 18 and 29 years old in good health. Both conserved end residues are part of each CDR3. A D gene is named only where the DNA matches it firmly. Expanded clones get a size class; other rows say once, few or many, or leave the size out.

CASSLVVSTDTQYF | TGTGCCAGCAGCTTAGTAGTGAGCACAGATACGCAGTATTTT | TRBV11-2 | . | . | TRBJ2-3
CATSRDWKDSYEQYF | TGTGCCACCAGCAGAGACTGGAAAGACTCCTACGAGCAGTACTTC | TRBV15 | . | few | TRBJ2-7
CASSLAEETQYF | TGTGCCAGCAGCTTAGCCGAAGAGACCCAGTACTTC | TRBV7-9 | . | . | TRBJ2-5
CASSTQGAGNQPQHF | TGTGCCAGCAGCACCCAGGGGGCTGGCAATCAGCCCCAGCATTTT | TRBV5-8 | TRBD1 | . | TRBJ1-5
CAIKNSYEQYF | TGTGCCATCAAGAATTCCTACGAGCAGTACTTC | TRBV10-3 | . | . | TRBJ2-7
CASSLRGTSGSVGETQYF | TGTGCCAGCAGCTTACGCGGGACTAGCGGGAGCGTGGGAGAGACCCAGTACTTC | TRBV7-8 | TRBD2 | few | TRBJ2-5
CASSHVTGNSYEQYF | TGCGCCAGCAGCCATGTGACAGGGAACTCCTACGAGCAGTACTTC | TRBV4-3 | TRBD1 | . | TRBJ2-7
CASSPNRRPYNEQFF | TGTGCCAGCAGCCCCAATAGGCGTCCTTACAATGAGCAGTTCTTC | TRBV7-9 | . | few | TRBJ2-1
CASSPVGTGGYNEQFF | TGTGCCAGCAGCCCAGTGGGGACAGGGGGGTACAATGAGCAGTTCTTC | TRBV9 | TRBD1 | few | TRBJ2-1
CASSLVPSGTYEQYF | TGTGCCAGCAGCTTAGTGCCTAGCGGAACCTACGAGCAGTACTTC | TRBV7-9 | TRBD2 | . | TRBJ2-7
CASRKTQGVGYGYTF | TGTGCCAGTAGGAAAACTCAGGGGGTCGGTTATGGCTACACCTTC | TRBV19 | TRBD1 | . | TRBJ1-2
CASSLAGRNTGELFF | TGTGCCAGCAGCTTAGCCGGGAGGAACACCGGGGAGCTGTTTTTT | TRBV7-9 | . | . | TRBJ2-2
CASSFSGSGSYNEQFF | TGTGCCAGCAGCTTTAGCGGGAGTGGCTCCTACAATGAGCAGTTCTTC | TRBV7-2 | TRBD2 | few | TRBJ2-1
CASSQDGTSGSYEQYF | TGTGCCAGCAGCCAAGATGGGACTAGCGGGAGCTACGAGCAGTACTTC | TRBV4-2 | TRBD2 | . | TRBJ2-7
CASSLRLVGGEQFF | TGTGCCAGCAGCTTAAGGCTAGTTGGTGGTGAGCAGTTCTTC | TRBV7-2 | . | . | TRBJ2-1
CASSYYRTSGRDEQFF | TGTGCCAGCAGTTACTATCGGACTAGCGGGAGGGATGAGCAGTTCTTC | TRBV6-6 | TRBD2 | . | TRBJ2-1
CASSLREVGYGYTF | TGTGCCAGCAGTTTACGGGAGGTGGGCTATGGCTACACCTTC | TRBV6-6 | . | . | TRBJ1-2
CASTPNPATGYEQYF | TGTGCCAGTACCCCAAATCCCGCGACAGGCTACGAGCAGTACTTC | TRBV19 | . | few | TRBJ2-7
CASSARLAGEHEQFF | TGTGCCAGCAGCGCCCGACTAGCGGGAGAGCATGAGCAGTTCTTC | TRBV9 | TRBD2 | few | TRBJ2-1
CASSITTGTGIEEQYF | TGTGCCAGCAGCATCACTACGGGGACAGGGATTGAGGAGCAGTACTTC | TRBV13 | TRBD1 | few | TRBJ2-7
CASLGLAARYEQYF | TGTGCCAGCCTGGGGCTAGCGGCAAGATACGAGCAGTACTTC | TRBV6-1 | TRBD2 | few | TRBJ2-7
CASSLDLIYEQYF | TGTGCCAGCAGCTTAGATCTAATCTACGAGCAGTACTTC | TRBV11-2 | . | . | TRBJ2-7
CASSVAARWTGELFF | TGTGCCAGCAGCGTAGCTGCCAGGTGGACCGGGGAGCTGTTTTTT | TRBV9 | . | . | TRBJ2-2
CASSLSGSYGYTF | TGTGCCAGCAGCCTGTCGGGCAGTTATGGCTACACCTTC | TRBV5-5 | . | . | TRBJ1-2
CASSLDVWSGEQYF | TGTGCCAGCAGCCTGGATGTATGGTCGGGGGAGCAGTACTTC | TRBV5-4 | . | few | TRBJ2-7
CASSPQLKGDNEQFF | TGTGCCAGCAGCCCGCAGTTAAAAGGGGACAATGAGCAGTTCTTC | TRBV4-2 | . | . | TRBJ2-1
CASVPLAGVTGELFF | TGCGCCAGCGTCCCCCTAGCGGGAGTTACCGGGGAGCTGTTTTTT | TRBV5-1 | TRBD2 | few | TRBJ2-2
CASSLEAGYNEQFF | TGTGCCAGCAGCCTGGAGGCTGGATACAATGAGCAGTTCTTC | TRBV7-3 | . | . | TRBJ2-1
CATSRDAKGGEQFF | TGTGCCACCAGCAGAGATGCGAAGGGCGGTGAGCAGTTCTTC | TRBV15 | . | few | TRBJ2-1
CASSLARLVGEQYF | TGTGCCAGCAGCTTAGCCAGACTAGTGGGGGAGCAGTACTTC | TRBV7-2 | . | few | TRBJ2-7
CASSLEAGIVDTQYF | TGTGCCAGCAGCTTGGAAGCGGGAATCGTAGATACGCAGTATTTT | TRBV2 | TRBD2 | few | TRBJ2-3
CASSPLYRVSEKLFF | TGTGCCAGCAGCCCACTTTATCGGGTATCCGAAAAACTGTTTTTT | TRBV11-2 | . | . | TRBJ1-4
CASSLDRVNTEAFF | TGTGCCAGCAGCTTAGACAGGGTGAACACTGAAGCTTTCTTT | TRBV11-2 | . | . | TRBJ1-1
CAISESGAGVSEQYF | TGTGCCATCAGTGAGTCGGGAGCGGGAGTTAGTGAGCAGTACTTC | TRBV10-3 | TRBD2 | few | TRBJ2-7
CSAPLGRNTF | TGCAGTGCCCCCCTGGGCAGAAACACCTTC | TRBV20-1 | . | few | TRBJ1-2
CASSPATRLAGSTDTQYF | TGTGCCAGCAGCCCCGCGACTAGACTAGCGGGGAGCACAGATACGCAGTATTTT | TRBV5-5 | TRBD2 | . | TRBJ2-3
CASSLFSTQTQYF | TGCGCCAGCAGCTTGTTTTCTACCCAGACCCAGTACTTC | TRBV5-1 | . | . | TRBJ2-5
CASRWRLTSGIGEQFF | TGTGCCAGCAGATGGAGACTAACTAGCGGGATTGGTGAGCAGTTCTTC | TRBV28 | TRBD2 | . | TRBJ2-1
CASSSPGGMETQYF | TGTGCCAGCAGCTCGCCAGGGGGAATGGAGACCCAGTACTTC | TRBV5-4 | TRBD1 | few | TRBJ2-5
CASSPGTSGSTDTQYF | TGCGCCAGCAGCCCGGGGACTAGCGGGAGCACAGATACGCAGTATTTT | TRBV5-1 | TRBD2 | . | TRBJ2-3
CASSHPELMTGVDSYEQYF | TGTGCCAGCAGCCATCCAGAGCTAATGACAGGGGTGGACTCCTACGAGCAGTACTTC | TRBV28 | TRBD1 | . | TRBJ2-7
CASSTGTGLNQPQHF | TGTGCCAGCAGCACCGGGACAGGTCTCAATCAGCCCCAGCATTTT | TRBV6-5 | TRBD1 | . | TRBJ1-5
CASGGQSYEQYF | TGTGCCAGCGGCGGACAGTCCTACGAGCAGTACTTC | TRBV28 | . | few | TRBJ2-7
CATTPGGTDTQYF | TGTGCCACCACGCCCGGGGGCACAGATACGCAGTATTTT | TRBV5-4 | . | few | TRBJ2-3
CASSLKWRSPATNEKLFF | TGTGCCAGCAGTTTAAAATGGAGGAGCCCTGCAACTAATGAAAAACTGTTTTTT | TRBV27 | . | few | TRBJ1-4
CASSPGHLYEQYF | TGTGCCAGCAGCCCGGGACACCTCTACGAGCAGTACTTC | TRBV2 | . | . | TRBJ2-7
CASSSSGTGVGNTIYF | TGTGCCAGCAGCAGTTCCGGGACAGGGGTTGGAAACACCATATATTTT | TRBV7-8 | TRBD1 | . | TRBJ1-3
CASSFVGGSAYEQYF | TGCGCCAGCAGCTTTGTGGGAGGGTCGGCCTACGAGCAGTACTTC | TRBV5-1 | TRBD2 | few | TRBJ2-7
CSVTSGRANEQFF | TGCAGCGTCACTAGCGGGAGGGCCAATGAGCAGTTCTTC | TRBV29-1 | TRBD2 | few | TRBJ2-1
CASSPIGQPDTQYF | TGTGCCAGCAGCCCGATAGGACAGCCAGATACGCAGTATTTT | TRBV14 | . | . | TRBJ2-3
CASYLAGGFDEQFF | TGTGCCAGTTATCTAGCGGGAGGGTTCGATGAGCAGTTCTTC | TRBV2 | TRBD2 | few | TRBJ2-1
CASSVYATFSPQTQYF | TGTGCCAGCAGCGTGTACGCGACCTTCTCACCCCAGACCCAGTACTTC | TRBV5-6 | . | . | TRBJ2-5
CASSPMPGQRHSPLHF | TGTGCCAGCAGTCCAATGCCGGGACAGCGACATTCACCCCTCCACTTT | TRBV7-9 | TRBD1 | few | TRBJ1-6
CASSPRYNEQFF | TGTGCCAGCAGTCCCAGGTACAATGAGCAGTTCTTC | TRBV2 | . | . | TRBJ2-1
CASSPKGRNTEAFF | TGTGCCAGCAGCCCAAAGGGGAGGAACACTGAAGCTTTCTTT | TRBV7-9 | . | few | TRBJ1-1
CASSPTPALSQYF | TGTGCCAGCAGCCCAACCCCCGCTCTTTCGCAGTATTTT | TRBV7-9 | . | . | TRBJ2-3
CASSNGRQVATNEKLFF | TGTGCCAGCAGCAACGGCCGACAGGTTGCAACTAATGAAAAACTGTTTTTT | TRBV5-8 | . | . | TRBJ1-4
CASGVTMGGWAGELFF | TGTGCCAGCGGGGTGACAATGGGAGGATGGGCCGGGGAGCTGTTTTTT | TRBV11-2 | . | few | TRBJ2-2
CASSLFGTPGSYNEQFF | TGTGCCAGCAGTTTATTTGGCACCCCCGGCTCCTACAATGAGCAGTTCTTC | TRBV27 | . | . | TRBJ2-1
CASSPSNYGYTF | TGTGCCAGCAGTCCTTCTAACTATGGCTACACCTTC | TRBV28 | . | . | TRBJ1-2